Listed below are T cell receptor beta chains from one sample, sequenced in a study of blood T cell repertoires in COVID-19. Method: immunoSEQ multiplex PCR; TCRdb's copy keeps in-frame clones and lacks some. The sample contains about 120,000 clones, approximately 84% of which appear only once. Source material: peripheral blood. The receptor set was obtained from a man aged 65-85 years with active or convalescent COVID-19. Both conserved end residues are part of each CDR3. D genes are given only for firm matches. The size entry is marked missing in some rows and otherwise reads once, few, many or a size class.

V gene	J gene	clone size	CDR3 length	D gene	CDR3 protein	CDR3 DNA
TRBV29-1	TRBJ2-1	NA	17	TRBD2	CSVVWLAGGRSYNEQFF	TGCAGCGTTGTGTGGCTAGCGGGGGGACGCTCCTACAATGAGCAGTTCTTC
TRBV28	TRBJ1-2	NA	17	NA	CASTPAGRGGRNYGYTF	TGTGCCAGCACCCCCGCTGGCAGGGGAGGGCGGAACTATGGCTACACCTTC
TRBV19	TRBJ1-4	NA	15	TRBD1	CASQPRDSLIEKLFF	TGTGCCAGTCAGCCCCGGGACAGCTTAATCGAAAAACTGTTTTTT
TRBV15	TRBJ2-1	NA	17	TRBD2	CATSRDYPSGALNEQFF	TGTGCCACCAGCAGAGATTACCCTAGCGGGGCCTTAAATGAGCAGTTCTTC
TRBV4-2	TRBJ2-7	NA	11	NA	CASSLGLEQYF	TGTGCCAGCAGCCTTGGACTTGAGCAGTACTTC
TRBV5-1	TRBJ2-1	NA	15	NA	CASSGGQGIYNEQFF	TGCGCCAGCAGCGGGGGCCAAGGAATTTACAATGAGCAGTTCTTC
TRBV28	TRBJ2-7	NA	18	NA	CASSLYSPMFSGTYEQYF	TGTGCCAGCAGTTTATATTCCCCTATGTTTAGCGGTACCTACGAGCAGTACTTC
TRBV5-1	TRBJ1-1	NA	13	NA	CASSVTDGNEAFF	TGCGCCAGCAGCGTGACAGATGGGAATGAAGCTTTCTTT
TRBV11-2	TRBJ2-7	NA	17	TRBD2	CASSLLPGLAGTYEQYF	TGTGCCAGCAGCTTACTCCCCGGACTAGCGGGTACCTACGAGCAGTACTTC
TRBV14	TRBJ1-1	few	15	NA	CASQATQGGGTEAFF	TGTGCCAGCCAAGCCACACAGGGAGGGGGAACTGAAGCTTTCTTT
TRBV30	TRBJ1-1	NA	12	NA	CAWEESWTEAFF	TGTGCCTGGGAGGAGTCTTGGACTGAAGCTTTCTTT
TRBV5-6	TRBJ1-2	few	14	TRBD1	CASSLVQGATGYTF	TGTGCCAGCAGCTTGGTTCAGGGGGCGACTGGCTACACCTTC
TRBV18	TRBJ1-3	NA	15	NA	CASSPRGFPGNTIYF	TGTGCCAGCTCACCACGAGGGTTCCCTGGAAACACCATATATTTT
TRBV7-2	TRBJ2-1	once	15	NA	CASSLEPTRGNEQFF	TGTGCCAGCAGCTTAGAGCCGACACGGGGCAATGAGCAGTTCTTC
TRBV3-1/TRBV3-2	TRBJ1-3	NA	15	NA	CASSQTDSSGNTIYF	TGTGCCAGCAGCCAAACCGACAGCTCTGGAAACACCATATATTTT
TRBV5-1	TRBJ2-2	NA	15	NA	CASSYQGTNTGELFF	TGCGCCAGCAGCTACCAGGGTACAAACACCGGGGAGCTGTTTTTT
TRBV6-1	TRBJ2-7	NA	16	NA	CASSENIRGRAYEQYF	TGTGCCAGCAGTGAAAATATCAGGGGTAGGGCATACGAGCAGTACTTC
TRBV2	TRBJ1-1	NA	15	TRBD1	CASRPRGQGISEAFF	TGTGCCAGCAGACCTCGAGGACAGGGGATATCTGAAGCTTTCTTT
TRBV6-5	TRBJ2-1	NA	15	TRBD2	CASSYRLAGYNEQFF	TGTGCCAGCAGTTACCGGCTAGCGGGGTACAATGAGCAGTTCTTC
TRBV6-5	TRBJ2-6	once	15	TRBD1	CASSTDRAGANVLTF	TGTGCCAGCAGTACCGACAGGGCTGGGGCCAACGTCCTGACTTTC
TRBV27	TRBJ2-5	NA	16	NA	CASSITTGSAQETQYF	TGTGCCAGCAGTATAACCACAGGTTCCGCACAAGAGACCCAGTACTTC
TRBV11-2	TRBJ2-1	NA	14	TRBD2	CASSKTSGSNEQFF	TGTGCCAGCAGCAAGACTAGCGGGAGCAATGAGCAGTTCTTC
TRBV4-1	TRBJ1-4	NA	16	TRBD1	CASSQTQGQTNEKLFF	TGCGCCAGCAGCCAGACCCAGGGACAGACTAATGAAAAACTGTTTTTT